The 10 T cell receptor beta chains below were found in one sample sequenced in a study of blood T cell repertoires in COVID-19. Assay used: immunoSEQ multiplex PCR; TCRdb lists only in-frame clones, some missing. The profile shows roughly 180,000 clones, 82% of them singletons. Sequencing was carried out using peripheral blood. These receptor sequences come from a woman younger than 45 with acute or convalescent COVID-19.

The chain recombines TRBV7-2 with TRBJ2-1; 8 bases agree with TRBD1. CDR1 is SGHTA and CDR2 is FQGNSA in the germline V gene. The CDR3 is 18 amino acids. Trimming took 4 bases from V and 5 from J; bases not matched to a gene: 16. CDR3 coding DNA: TGTGCCAGCAGCTCTCCCCCAGGGGGCGACGTTATTCACAATGAGCAGTTCTTC. Its protein product is CASSSPPGGDVIHNEQFF.

The chain links TRBV5-4 to TRBJ2-3, with TRBD1 identical over 7 bases. The CDR3 has 14 amino acids. The V and J ends lost 3 bases and 6 bases, in that order; junction bases with no gene match: 7. Germline V gene sequence: CDR1 SGHNT, CDR2 YYREEE (reference sequence). For the CDR3, the DNA is TGTGCCAGCAGCTCAAAACAGGGGTACGATACGCAGTATTTT. It yields the protein CASSSKQGYDTQYF.

The V call is TRBV9, the J call TRBJ1-5, with 9 bases lining up with TRBD1. V dropped 2 bases and J dropped 5; count of bases not matched to a gene: 5. The CDR3 runs 15 residues. Germline-derived CDR1 and CDR2 are SGDLS and YYNGEE. CDR3 residues: CASSVGQGFYQPQHF. In DNA, the CDR3 is TGTGCCAGCAGCGTGGGACAGGGATTTTATCAGCCCCAGCATTTT.

This chain joins TRBV6-5 and TRBJ2-4, with a possible D match to TRBD2 (5 bases). This CDR3 has 15 residues. V was trimmed by 5 bases and J by 3 bases, leaving 14 bases between them. The germline V gene encodes CDR1 MNHEY and CDR2 SVGAGI. The CDR3 region is CASSLDSPGKNIQYF. CDR3 nucleotide sequence: TGTGCCAGCAGTCTGGACTCGCCCGGCAAAAACATTCAGTACTTC.

This clone was seen a handful of times. The V gene is TRBV27, the J gene TRBJ1-5; D perhaps matches TRBD1 (6 bases). The germline V and J ends were trimmed by 1 base and 5 bases, with 9 bases remaining between them. CDR3 size: 14 residues. From germline, CDR1 is MNHEY and CDR2 SMNVEV (reference sequence). In DNA form, the CDR3 reads TGTGCCAGCAGTTTATGGTCAGGGGATCAGCCCCAGCATTTT. This translates into CASSLWSGDQPQHF.

The chain joins TRBV15 to TRBJ2-2; 8 bases match TRBD2. The germline V gene encodes CDR1 LNHNV and CDR2 YYDKDF (reference sequence). V lost 6 bases to trimming and J lost 1 base; unmatched junction nucleotides: 4. The CDR3 extends over 15 amino acids. The CDR3, as DNA: TGTGCCACCAGTCTAGCGGGTCAGAACACCGGGGAGCTGTTTTTT. Translation gives CATSLAGQNTGELFF.

The chain is built from TRBV30 and TRBJ2-7; 9 bases agree with TRBD2. Germline V CDR1 and CDR2: GTSNPN, SVGIG (reference sequence). The CDR3 has 17 residues. J was trimmed by 6 bases and V by 0 bases; bases with no gene match: 15. CDR3: CAWSVLFWGAGGSEQYF. The CDR3 nucleotides read TGTGCCTGGAGTGTACTGTTTTGGGGAGCGGGAGGATCCGAGCAGTACTTC.

The table lists this clone with a count of one. The genes are TRBV28 and TRBJ2-1; 9 bases map to TRBD2. Germline CDR1 is MDHEN and CDR2 is SYDVKM. With 3 bases clipped from V and 3 bases from J, the junction kept 9 bases outside the gene matches. The CDR3 is made up of 17 amino acids. DNA of the CDR3: TGTGCCAGCAGTTTGAAGCGGGAGGCCCATCTCTACAATGAGCAGTTCTTC. It codes for CASSLKREAHLYNEQFF.

The V call is TRBV6-2 or TRBV6-3, the J call TRBJ2-3; no reliable D call. Germline loops: CDR1 MNHEY, CDR2 SVGEGT. The V gene lost 2 bases and the J gene lost 4 bases, with 10 bases spanning the gap. This CDR3 contains 14 residues. This CDR3 is CASSYGDGADTQYF. CDR3 sequence (DNA): TGTGCCAGCAGTTACGGAGACGGAGCAGATACGCAGTATTTT.

V usage is TRBV28 and J usage is TRBJ2-3; 8 bases fit TRBD2. CDR3 size: 17 residues. V shed 8 bases and J 0 bases; nucleotides not matched to a gene: 13. Germline V gene sequence: CDR1 MDHEN, CDR2 SYDVKM. CDR3 protein: CASRKALAGSSTDTQYF. The CDR3 nucleotides read TGTGCCAGCCGGAAAGCCTTAGCGGGGTCTAGCACAGATACGCAGTATTTT.